A selection of T cell receptor beta chains follows, all from one sample in a study of blood T cell repertoires in COVID-19. The repertoire was sequenced with immunoSEQ multiplex PCR; TCRdb's copy has only in-frame clones and lacks some. The repertoire holds over 30,000 clones, roughly 87% seen once, with roughly a sixth in the top ten. Material for sequencing was peripheral blood. These receptors all come from a woman between 55 and 75 years old with active COVID-19. Both conserved end residues are part of each CDR3. Expanded clones are given a class, and other clones once, few, many or no size at all.

j_call clone_size v_call cdr3_aa
TRBJ2-5 NA TRBV5-1 CASSTAGGQETQYF
TRBJ1-5 NA TRBV15 CATSRPGQGNQPQHF
TRBJ2-3 NA TRBV6-2/TRBV6-3 CASSYSRVALRNTDTQYF
TRBJ1-5 NA TRBV30 CASQGNNQPQHF
TRBJ2-1 NA TRBV19 CASSIGTSGSNEQFF
TRBJ1-2 NA TRBV30 CAWSGTGEHYGYTF
TRBJ2-2 NA TRBV6-1 CASSEARGYTGELFF
TRBJ1-3 few TRBV9 CASSESSGQGPSGNTIYF
TRBJ2-3 NA TRBV2 CASSTDRDGTDTQYF
TRBJ2-5 NA TRBV5-4 CASSSGGQGGETQYF
TRBJ1-4 NA TRBV4-1 CASSHLTGRNEKLFF
TRBJ1-3 NA TRBV30 CAWSVGLSSIDTIYF
TRBJ2-6 NA TRBV28 CASSLSGVISGANVLTF
TRBJ2-7 few TRBV28 CASSLDWSSYEQYF
TRBJ2-2 NA TRBV7-2 CASSLAPRRVVGELFF
TRBJ2-7 NA TRBV7-9 CASVKGVALDEQYF
TRBJ2-7 NA TRBV29-1 CSVRQASGTSGGEQYF
TRBJ1-6 NA TRBV15 CATSRDSAPLHF
TRBJ2-1 NA TRBV30 CAWSKGLANEQFF
TRBJ1-1 NA TRBV6-5 CASRGSGTEAFF
TRBJ2-1 NA TRBV9 CASSDLLARTYNEQFF
TRBJ2-1 NA TRBV19 CASSLPGQGYNEQFF
TRBJ1-4 NA TRBV9 CASSVGGATNEKLFF
TRBJ1-5 NA TRBV10-2 CAIRPRFRTVGNQPQHF
TRBJ2-3 NA TRBV7-9 CASTGTGSTDTQYF
TRBJ2-1 NA TRBV28 CASSLGRQGANEQFF
TRBJ2-7 NA TRBV29-1 CSGQTGWEQYF
TRBJ2-3 NA TRBV6-6 CASSSGGGGPTDTQYF
TRBJ1-4 NA TRBV30 CAWSTRTRSNEKLFF
TRBJ1-2 NA TRBV4-1 CASSPKNSVYGYTF
TRBJ1-2 once TRBV6-6 CASSTPGQGSYGYTF
TRBJ1-5 NA TRBV28 CASSLEDFSNQPQHF
TRBJ1-3 NA TRBV10-3 CAIRTGSGNTIYF
TRBJ2-3 once TRBV2 CASSAALAGTDTQYF
TRBJ2-1 few TRBV6-5 CASRERGGLSNEQFF
TRBJ2-7 NA TRBV7-2 CASSLGIQGGEQYF
TRBJ2-3 NA TRBV28 CASSPANSLAGYTDTQYF
TRBJ1-2 NA TRBV7-2 CASSRPRGELNYGYTF
TRBJ1-4 NA TRBV5-1 CASSFDPVGSLEKLFF
TRBJ1-2 NA TRBV6-5 CASSYDRAPYGYTF
TRBJ2-7 NA TRBV24-1 CATSDSVLTYEQYF
TRBJ2-1 NA TRBV7-9 CASSLGASGGRAYNEQFF
TRBJ2-1 NA TRBV4-2 CASSRTLLAGAGSSYNEQFF
TRBJ2-7 once TRBV27 CASSLGGDSEQYF
TRBJ2-3 NA TRBV27 CASSSPGLAGGSRYRTDTQYF
TRBJ2-7 NA TRBV5-1 CASSLGTTGGVPYEQYF
TRBJ2-7 NA TRBV27 CASSVVSGYEQYF
TRBJ2-6 NA TRBV7-8 CASSLRAGGANVLTF